This is a list of T cell receptor beta chains from one sample in a study of blood T cells in healthy people across ages. TCRdb re-called the 5' RACE reads with MiXCR, one entry per CDR3 protein. This table has about 780,000 distinct CDR3 sequences, roughly 46% appearing once. The sequencing input was blood. These receptors originate from a man older than 75 in good health. Both conserved end residues are part of each CDR3. A D gene is named only where the DNA matches it firmly. Size is omitted from some rows. Given values are once, few, many or a class for expanded clones.

D	V	J	size	CDR3	DNA
NA	TRBV28	TRBJ2-6	once	CASTSGAAGANVLTF	TGTGCCAGCACCTCAGGGGCGGCTGGGGCCAACGTCCTGACTTTC
NA	TRBV27	TRBJ2-1	NA	CASQQGFYNEQFF	TGTGCCAGTCAACAGGGCTTCTACAATGAGCAGTTCTTC
NA	TRBV7-2	TRBJ1-1	few	CASSLGAGNVAEAFF	TGTGCCAGCAGCTTAGGCGCAGGGAATGTCGCTGAAGCTTTCTTT
TRBD2	TRBV9	TRBJ2-6	NA	CASSVRAAGGSGANVLTF	TGTGCCAGCAGCGTAAGGGCAGCGGGAGGCAGTGGGGCCAACGTCCTGACTTTC
NA	TRBV6-1	TRBJ2-7	few	CASRWSRDAAYEQYF	TGTGCCAGCAGATGGAGCAGGGACGCCGCCTACGAGCAGTACTTC
NA	TRBV9	TRBJ2-1	many	CASSVGGYEQFF	TGTGCCAGCAGCGTAGGGGGGTATGAGCAGTTCTTC
NA	TRBV10-3	TRBJ2-7	few	CAISAESYEQYF	TGTGCCATCAGCGCTGAATCCTACGAGCAGTACTTC
TRBD2	TRBV7-3	TRBJ2-1	NA	CASSLTGLAGGNEQFF	TGTGCCAGCAGCTTGACCGGACTAGCGGGGGGCAATGAGCAGTTCTTC
NA	TRBV10-3	TRBJ2-7	NA	CAISGGDSSYEQYF	TGTGCCATCAGTGGGGGGGACAGCTCCTACGAGCAGTACTTC
NA	TRBV9	TRBJ2-3	few	CASSVLSGGMSTDTQYF	TGTGCCAGCAGCGTACTGTCGGGCGGGATGAGCACAGATACGCAGTATTTT
TRBD2	TRBV5-1	TRBJ2-7	NA	CASSPAGTRLPEQYF	TGCGCCAGCAGCCCTGCCGGGACTAGACTGCCAGAGCAGTACTTC
NA	TRBV10-1	TRBJ2-3	NA	CASSDQGRDTQYF	TGCGCCAGCAGTGACCAGGGTAGAGATACGCAGTATTTT
NA	TRBV30	TRBJ2-1	NA	CAWRNQGFGANEQFF	TGTGCCTGGAGGAATCAGGGATTTGGGGCCAATGAGCAGTTCTTC
TRBD2	TRBV5-1	TRBJ2-5	once	CASSLEASGMGETQYF	TGCGCCAGCAGCTTGGAGGCTAGCGGGATGGGGGAGACCCAGTACTTC